The present T cell receptor beta chain was sequenced within a study of T cell repertoires in cytomegalovirus infection. At the level of the study: An indication of both CMV infection and matching HLA type came from public TCR beta signatures.

General observations from the study: Across the ex vivo response, the dominant clonotypes were HLA-C-restricted CMV-specific TCR beta clonotypes. There were carriers of CMV plus the relevant HLA, and cumulative public TCR beta family frequency identified them.

This clonotype was found many times. The antigen remains undetermined. From the reads, TCRdb called clonotypes with MiXCR, one entry per CDR3 protein. The sample shows 200,000 to 250,000 distinct CDR3 sequences, 9% to 15% of them seen only once. Sequenced material: PBMCs. This TCR came from a human donor in good health (CMV status not recorded). Some clones in this sample may be carry-over from other donors' samples.

The CDR3 coding sequence is TGTGCCAGCAGCTTACGGACTAGCGGGAGTTGGACAGATACGCAGTATTTT. It translates to CASSLRTSGSWTDTQYF. The chain combines TRBV7-2 with TRBJ2-3; 13 bases fit TRBD2. Looked up from germline, CDR1 is SGHTA and CDR2 is FQGNSA. V was pared by 2 bases and J by 3 bases, with 5 bases of the junction left unmatched. This CDR3 region has 17 residues.